This T cell receptor beta chain was sequenced in a study of shared clonotypes between healthy human individuals. Whole-study context: Two female and a few male donors aged 18 to 49 were enrolled.

There are 15 residues in the CDR3. V shed 5 bases and J 6 bases; nucleotides not matched to a gene: 7. Germline values: CDR1 MDHEN, CDR2 SYDVKM. Findings and limits, study-wide: The small donor group covered limited genetic and exposure diversity. Estimated clonotype richness was generally higher in naive than memory subsets.

A word on this clone: The antigen remains unidentified.

The protocol was immunoSEQ multiplex PCR, while the TCRdb copy is restricted to in-frame clones and leaves out a portion. Here the sample spans about 1,500,000 clones, 95% to 97% being singletons. This clonotype originated in a man between 25 and 39 years old in good health. V gene TRBV28 combines with J gene TRBJ1-4, with TRBD1 identical over 9 bases. The sequenced sample consisted of naive CD4+ T cells sorted from blood. Subset here: CD45RA+ positively selected. The CDR3 here is CASSITGTGYEKLFF. For the CDR3, the DNA is TGTGCCAGCAGTATAACCGGGACAGGGTATGAAAAACTGTTTTTT. Supplemented by reference TRBV28 and TRBJ1-4, the full variable domain reads DVKVTQSSRYLVKRTGEKVFLECVQDMDHENMFWYRQDPGLGLRLIYFSYDVKMKEKGDIPEGYSVSREKKERFSLILESASTNQTSMYLCASSITGTGYEKLFFGSGTQLSVL.